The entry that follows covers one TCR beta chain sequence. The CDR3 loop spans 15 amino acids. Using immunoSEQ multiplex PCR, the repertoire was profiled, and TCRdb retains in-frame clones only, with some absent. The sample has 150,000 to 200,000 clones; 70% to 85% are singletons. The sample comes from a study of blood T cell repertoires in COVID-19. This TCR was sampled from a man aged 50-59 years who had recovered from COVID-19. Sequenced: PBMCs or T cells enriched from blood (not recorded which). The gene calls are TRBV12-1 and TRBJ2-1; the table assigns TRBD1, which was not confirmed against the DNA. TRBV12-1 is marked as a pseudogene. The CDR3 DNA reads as TGTGCCAGCAGCGGACGGACAGGGAGAGGGATTGAGCAGTTCTTC. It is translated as CASSGRTGRGIEQFF.